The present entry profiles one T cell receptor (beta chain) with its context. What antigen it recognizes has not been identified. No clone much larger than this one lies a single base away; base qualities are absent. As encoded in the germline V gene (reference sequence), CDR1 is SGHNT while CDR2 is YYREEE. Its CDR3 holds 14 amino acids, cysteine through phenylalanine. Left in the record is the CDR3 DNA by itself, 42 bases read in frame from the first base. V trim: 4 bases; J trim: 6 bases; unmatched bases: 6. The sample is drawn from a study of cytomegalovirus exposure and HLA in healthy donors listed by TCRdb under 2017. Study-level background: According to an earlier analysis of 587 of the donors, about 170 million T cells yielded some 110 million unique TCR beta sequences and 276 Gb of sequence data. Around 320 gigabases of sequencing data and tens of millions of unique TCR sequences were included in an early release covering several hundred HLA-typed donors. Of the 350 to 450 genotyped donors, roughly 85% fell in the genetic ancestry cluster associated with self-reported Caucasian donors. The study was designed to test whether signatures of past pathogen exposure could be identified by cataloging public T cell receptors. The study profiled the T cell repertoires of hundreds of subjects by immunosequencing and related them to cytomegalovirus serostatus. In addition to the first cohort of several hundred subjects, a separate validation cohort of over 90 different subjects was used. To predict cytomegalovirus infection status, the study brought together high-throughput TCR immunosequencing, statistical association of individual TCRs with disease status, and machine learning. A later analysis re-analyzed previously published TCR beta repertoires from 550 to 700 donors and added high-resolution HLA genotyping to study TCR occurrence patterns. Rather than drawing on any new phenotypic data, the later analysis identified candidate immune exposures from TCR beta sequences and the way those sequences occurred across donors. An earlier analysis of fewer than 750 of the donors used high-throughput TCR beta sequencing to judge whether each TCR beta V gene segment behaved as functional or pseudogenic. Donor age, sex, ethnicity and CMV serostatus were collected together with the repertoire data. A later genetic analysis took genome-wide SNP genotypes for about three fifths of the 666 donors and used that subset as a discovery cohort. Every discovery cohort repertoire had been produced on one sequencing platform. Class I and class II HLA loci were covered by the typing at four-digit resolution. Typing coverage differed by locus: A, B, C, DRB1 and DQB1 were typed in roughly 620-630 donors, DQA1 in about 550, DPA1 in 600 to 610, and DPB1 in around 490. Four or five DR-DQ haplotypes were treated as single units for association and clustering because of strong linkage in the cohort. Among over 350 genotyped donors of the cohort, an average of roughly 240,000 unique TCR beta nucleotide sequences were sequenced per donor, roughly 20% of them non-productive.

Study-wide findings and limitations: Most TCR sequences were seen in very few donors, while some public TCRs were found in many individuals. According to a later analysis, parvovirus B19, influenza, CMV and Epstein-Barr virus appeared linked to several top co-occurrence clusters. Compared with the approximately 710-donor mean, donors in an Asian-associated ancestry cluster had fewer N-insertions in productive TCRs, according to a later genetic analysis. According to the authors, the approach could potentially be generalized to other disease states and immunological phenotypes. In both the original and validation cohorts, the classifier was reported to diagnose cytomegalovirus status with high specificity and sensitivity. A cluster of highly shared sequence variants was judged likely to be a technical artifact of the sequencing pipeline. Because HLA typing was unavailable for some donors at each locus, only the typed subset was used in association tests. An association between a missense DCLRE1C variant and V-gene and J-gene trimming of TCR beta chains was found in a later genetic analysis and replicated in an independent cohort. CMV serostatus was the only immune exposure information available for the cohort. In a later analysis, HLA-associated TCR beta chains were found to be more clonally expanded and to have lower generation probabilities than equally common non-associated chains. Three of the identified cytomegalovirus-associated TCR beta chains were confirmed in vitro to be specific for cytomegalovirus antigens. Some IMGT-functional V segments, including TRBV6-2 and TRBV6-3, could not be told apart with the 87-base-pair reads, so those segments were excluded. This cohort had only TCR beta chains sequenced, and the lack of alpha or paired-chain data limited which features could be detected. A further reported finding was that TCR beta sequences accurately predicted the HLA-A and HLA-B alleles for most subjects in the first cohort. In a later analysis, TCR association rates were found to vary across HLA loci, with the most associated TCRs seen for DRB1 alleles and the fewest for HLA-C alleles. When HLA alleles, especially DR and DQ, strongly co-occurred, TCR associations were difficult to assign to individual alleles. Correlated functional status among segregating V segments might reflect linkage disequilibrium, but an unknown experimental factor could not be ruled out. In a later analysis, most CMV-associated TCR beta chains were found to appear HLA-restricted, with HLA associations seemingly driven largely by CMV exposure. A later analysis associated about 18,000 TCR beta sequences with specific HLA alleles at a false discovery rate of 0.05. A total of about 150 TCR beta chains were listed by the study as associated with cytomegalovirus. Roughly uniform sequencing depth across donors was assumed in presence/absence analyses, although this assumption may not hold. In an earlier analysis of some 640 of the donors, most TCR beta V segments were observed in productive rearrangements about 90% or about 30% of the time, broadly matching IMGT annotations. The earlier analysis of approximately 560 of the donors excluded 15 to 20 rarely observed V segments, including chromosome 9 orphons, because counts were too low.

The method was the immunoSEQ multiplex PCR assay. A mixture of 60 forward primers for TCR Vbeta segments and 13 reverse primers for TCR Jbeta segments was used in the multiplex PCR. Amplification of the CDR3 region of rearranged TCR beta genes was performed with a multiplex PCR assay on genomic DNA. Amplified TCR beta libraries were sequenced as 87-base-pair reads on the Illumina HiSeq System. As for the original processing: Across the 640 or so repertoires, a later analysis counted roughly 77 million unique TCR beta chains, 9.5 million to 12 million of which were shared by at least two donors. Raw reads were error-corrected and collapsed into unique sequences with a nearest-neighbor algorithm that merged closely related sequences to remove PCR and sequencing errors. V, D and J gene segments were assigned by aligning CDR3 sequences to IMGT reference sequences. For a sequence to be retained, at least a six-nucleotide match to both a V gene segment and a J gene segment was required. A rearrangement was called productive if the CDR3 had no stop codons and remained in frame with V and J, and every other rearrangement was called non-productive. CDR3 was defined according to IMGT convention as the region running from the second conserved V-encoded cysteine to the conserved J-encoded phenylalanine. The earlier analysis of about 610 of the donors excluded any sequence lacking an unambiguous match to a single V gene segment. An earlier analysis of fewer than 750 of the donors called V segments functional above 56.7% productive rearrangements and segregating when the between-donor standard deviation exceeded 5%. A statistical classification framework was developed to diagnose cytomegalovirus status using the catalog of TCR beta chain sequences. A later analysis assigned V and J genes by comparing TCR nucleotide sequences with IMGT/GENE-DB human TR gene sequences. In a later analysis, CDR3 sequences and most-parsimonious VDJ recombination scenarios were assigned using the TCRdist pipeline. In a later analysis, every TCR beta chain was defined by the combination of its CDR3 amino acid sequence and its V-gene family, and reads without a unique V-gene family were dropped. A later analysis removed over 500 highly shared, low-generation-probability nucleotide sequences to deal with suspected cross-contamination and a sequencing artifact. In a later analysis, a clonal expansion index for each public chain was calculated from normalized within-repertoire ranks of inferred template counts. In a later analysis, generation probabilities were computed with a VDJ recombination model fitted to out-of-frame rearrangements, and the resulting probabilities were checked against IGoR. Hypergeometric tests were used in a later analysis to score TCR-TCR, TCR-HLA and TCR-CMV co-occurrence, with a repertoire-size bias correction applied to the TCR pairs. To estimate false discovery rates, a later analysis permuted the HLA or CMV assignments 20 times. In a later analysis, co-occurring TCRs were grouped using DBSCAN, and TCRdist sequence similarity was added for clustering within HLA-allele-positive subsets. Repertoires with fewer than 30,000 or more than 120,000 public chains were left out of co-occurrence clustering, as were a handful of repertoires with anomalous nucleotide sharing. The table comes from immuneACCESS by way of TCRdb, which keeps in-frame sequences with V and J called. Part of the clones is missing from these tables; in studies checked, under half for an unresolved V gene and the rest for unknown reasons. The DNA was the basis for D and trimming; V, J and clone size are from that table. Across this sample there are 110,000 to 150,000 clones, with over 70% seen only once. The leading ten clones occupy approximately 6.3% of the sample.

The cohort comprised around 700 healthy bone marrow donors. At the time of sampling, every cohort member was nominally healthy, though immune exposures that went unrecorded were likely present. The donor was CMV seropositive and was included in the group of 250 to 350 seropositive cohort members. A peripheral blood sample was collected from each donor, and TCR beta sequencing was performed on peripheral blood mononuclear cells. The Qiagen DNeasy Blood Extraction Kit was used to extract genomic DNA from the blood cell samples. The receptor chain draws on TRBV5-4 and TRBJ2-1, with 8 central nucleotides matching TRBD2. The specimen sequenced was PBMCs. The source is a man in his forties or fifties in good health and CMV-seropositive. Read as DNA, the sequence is TGTGCCAGCAGCATACGGGAGGGTCTCAATGAGCAGTTCTTC. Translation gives CASSIREGLNEQFF.